This is a list of T cell receptor beta chains from one sample in a study of spatial heterogeneity in lung cancer. TCRdb redid the calling of the 5' RACE reads with MiXCR, one entry per CDR3 protein. The profile shows roughly 5,000 distinct CDR3 sequences, about a sixth of them singletons. Sequencing used lung tumor tissue, obtained at surgery. The receptors originated from a male donor with early-stage non-small cell lung cancer. The CDR3 runs from the conserved cysteine through the conserved F or W. Each record gives: clone size, J gene, V gene, D gene, CDR3 protein, CDR3 DNA. D genes are given only for firm matches. Only some rows state a clone size, as once, few, many or a class for expanded clones.

medium-sized | TRBJ2-5 | TRBV6-2/TRBV6-3 | . | CASTRRYEETQYF | TGTGCCAGCACCCGGAGATACGAAGAGACCCAGTACTTC
medium-sized | TRBJ2-4 | TRBV28 | TRBD1 | CASSLPGTGGNIQYF | TGTGCCAGCAGTTTACCCGGGACAGGGGGCAACATTCAGTACTTC
many | TRBJ2-3 | TRBV7-3 | TRBD1 | CASSFGQGTDTQYF | TGTGCCAGCAGCTTTGGACAGGGCACAGATACGCAGTATTTT
medium-sized | TRBJ1-6 | TRBV7-9 | . | CASSSGAGFYNSPLHF | TGTGCCAGCAGCTCCGGTGCGGGATTTTATAATTCACCCCTCCACTTT
medium-sized | TRBJ2-3 | TRBV6-2/TRBV6-3 | TRBD2 | CASTTPGLAGGPSTDTQYF | TGTGCCAGCACCACCCCGGGACTAGCGGGGGGGCCTAGCACAGATACGCAGTATTTT
. | TRBJ1-1 | TRBV7-9 | . | CASSLDSRTEAFF | TGTGCCAGCAGCTTAGATTCACGGACTGAAGCTTTCTTT
medium-sized | TRBJ2-1 | TRBV7-2 | . | CASSSGPNEQFF | TGTGCCAGCAGCTCGGGCCCCAATGAGCAGTTCTTC
many | TRBJ2-2 | TRBV6-5 | TRBD1 | CASSYSGTVLTGELFF | TGTGCCAGCAGTTACTCTGGGACAGTTCTCACCGGGGAGCTGTTTTTT
medium-sized | TRBJ1-1 | TRBV4-3 | . | CASSQDRKTEAFF | TGCGCCAGCAGCCAAGATCGGAAAACTGAAGCTTTCTTT
few | TRBJ1-1 | TRBV5-1 | . | CASRTHTNTEAFF | TGCGCCAGCAGGACACACACGAACACTGAAGCTTTCTTT
. | TRBJ2-7 | TRBV6-6 | TRBD2 | CASSYSRLAHEQYF | TGTGCCAGCAGTTACTCGAGACTAGCCCACGAGCAGTACTTC
. | TRBJ1-2 | TRBV6-2/TRBV6-3 | . | CASTHGTSTTYGYTF | TGTGCCAGCACCCATGGGACGTCTACCACTTATGGCTACACCTTC
medium-sized | TRBJ2-7 | TRBV21-1 | . | CASNSTEYEQYF | TGTGCCAGCAACTCGACAGAATACGAGCAGTACTTC
medium-sized | TRBJ2-1 | TRBV5-1 | . | CASSHPPGLSSPNEQFF | TGCGCCAGCAGCCACCCACCAGGACTAAGCTCCCCCAATGAGCAGTTCTTC
many | TRBJ2-7 | TRBV3-1 | TRBD2 | CASTSGGLLYEQYF | TGTGCCAGCACTAGCGGAGGACTCCTCTACGAGCAGTACTTC
large | TRBJ1-1 | TRBV6-5 | . | CASTSGINTEAFF | TGTGCCAGCACATCAGGGATCAACACTGAAGCTTTCTTT
few | TRBJ2-7 | TRBV12-3/TRBV12-4 | TRBD1 | CASSLRQGLEQYF | TGTGCCAGCAGTTTGAGACAGGGGCTGGAGCAGTACTTC
medium-sized | TRBJ2-3 | TRBV7-2 | TRBD2 | CASSPVAGRGTDTQYF | TGTGCCAGCAGCCCCGTAGCGGGAAGGGGCACAGATACGCAGTATTTT
many | TRBJ2-3 | TRBV7-9 | TRBD2 | CASSHAGTSGSTDTQYF | TGTGCCAGCAGCCATGCCGGGACTAGCGGGAGCACAGATACGCAGTATTTT
. | TRBJ2-1 | TRBV29-1 | . | CSAPGPKGYNEQFF | TGCAGCGCCCCGGGACCGAAGGGCTACAATGAGCAGTTCTTC
. | TRBJ2-5 | TRBV20-1 | TRBD2 | CSASTVGSGRAETQYF | TGCAGTGCTAGTACAGTCGGTAGCGGGAGGGCAGAGACCCAGTACTTC
. | TRBJ1-2 | TRBV30 | . | CAWNPTANYGYTF | TGTGCCTGGAATCCGACAGCTAACTATGGCTACACCTTC
medium-sized | TRBJ2-7 | TRBV12-3/TRBV12-4 | . | CASSGGGTYEQYF | TGTGCCAGCAGCGGCGGCGGGACCTACGAGCAGTACTTC
many | TRBJ1-1 | TRBV6-1 | TRBD1 | CASFTGGAGDTEAFF | TGTGCCAGCTTTACAGGGGGCGCGGGGGACACTGAAGCTTTCTTT
medium-sized | TRBJ2-1 | TRBV24-1 | . | CATSDTGGTREQFF | TGTGCCACCAGTGATACCGGGGGTACGCGTGAGCAGTTCTTC
medium-sized | TRBJ2-3 | TRBV9 | TRBD1 | CASSEGLQGVTDTQYF | TGTGCCAGCAGCGAGGGTTTGCAGGGGGTCACAGATACGCAGTATTTT
medium-sized | TRBJ2-2 | TRBV29-1 | TRBD1 | CSGGQGATGELFF | TGCAGCGGTGGACAGGGGGCCACCGGGGAGCTGTTTTTT
once | TRBJ2-1 | TRBV24-1 | . | CATSDFGLAEQFF | TGTGCCACCAGTGATTTCGGCCTGGCGGAGCAGTTCTTC
. | TRBJ1-6 | TRBV5-6 | . | CASSLGVGTYGSNNSPLHF | TGTGCCAGCAGCCTAGGGGTTGGGACCTATGGTTCCAATAATTCACCCCTCCACTTT
medium-sized | TRBJ2-1 | TRBV4-3 | TRBD2 | CASSQNPGLAGYNEQFF | TGCGCCAGCAGCCAGAACCCGGGACTAGCAGGATACAATGAGCAGTTCTTC
many | TRBJ2-7 | TRBV28 | TRBD1 | CASGNRGQYF | TGTGCCAGCGGGAACAGGGGGCAGTACTTC
few | TRBJ1-5 | TRBV7-2 | . | CASSLDNQPQHF | TGTGCCAGCAGCTTAGACAATCAGCCCCAGCATTTT
. | TRBJ2-5 | TRBV4-1 | . | CASSQDTGRETQYF | TGCGCCAGCAGCCAAGATACAGGGAGAGAGACCCAGTACTTC
medium-sized | TRBJ2-3 | TRBV27 | . | CASRNSVTQYF | TGTGCCAGCAGGAACTCGGTAACGCAGTATTTT
medium-sized | TRBJ2-2 | TRBV29-1 | TRBD2 | CSVSTSGGRNTGELFF | TGCAGCGTCTCGACTAGCGGGGGGCGAAACACCGGGGAGCTGTTTTTT
many | TRBJ1-1 | TRBV7-8 | TRBD1 | CASSWAFQGVRAFF | TGTGCCAGCAGCTGGGCATTTCAGGGGGTAAGAGCTTTCTTT
large | TRBJ2-7 | TRBV12-3/TRBV12-4 | . | CASSLGFYEQYF | TGTGCCAGCAGCCTTGGTTTCTACGAGCAGTACTTC
medium-sized | TRBJ1-6 | TRBV6-6 | TRBD1 | CASSRDRANSPLHF | TGTGCCAGCAGCCGGGACAGGGCAAATTCACCCCTCCACTTT
medium-sized | TRBJ2-7 | TRBV5-5 | TRBD2 | CASSLEGSSGGSYEQYF | TGTGCCAGCAGCTTGGAGGGGTCTAGCGGGGGTTCCTACGAGCAGTACTTC
. | TRBJ2-1 | TRBV7-3 | TRBD2 | CASSFTLAGAYNEQFF | TGTGCCAGCAGCTTCACGCTAGCGGGGGCCTACAATGAGCAGTTCTTC
medium-sized | TRBJ1-6 | TRBV28 | . | CASSPGPGYSYNSPLHF | TGTGCCAGCAGTCCGGGACCGGGATATAGCTATAATTCACCCCTCCACTTT
many | TRBJ1-2 | TRBV21-1 | . | CARYYGYTF | TGTGCCAGGTACTATGGCTACACCTTC
medium-sized | TRBJ2-6 | TRBV3-1 | . | CASSPPPGRGANVLTF | TGTGCCAGCAGCCCCCCTCCCGGTAGGGGGGCCAACGTCCTGACTTTC
few | TRBJ2-2 | TRBV11-2 | . | CASSLGLAPGELFF | TGTGCCAGCAGCTTAGGCCTAGCCCCCGGGGAGCTGTTTTTT
medium-sized | TRBJ2-5 | TRBV7-2 | . | CASSLVFTETQYF | TGTGCCAGCAGCTTAGTTTTTACGGAGACCCAGTACTTC
medium-sized | TRBJ2-1 | TRBV9 | . | CASSGDKKGISYNEQFF | TGTGCCAGCAGCGGAGATAAAAAGGGAATCTCCTACAATGAGCAGTTCTTC
once | TRBJ2-3 | TRBV30 | TRBD1 | CAWRQQGAYTDTQYF | TGTGCCTGGAGACAGCAGGGGGCTTACACAGATACGCAGTATTTT
many | TRBJ2-2 | TRBV20-1 | . | CSARKAPFGELFF | TGCAGTGCTAGAAAAGCGCCTTTCGGGGAGCTGTTTTTT
. | TRBJ2-5 | TRBV7-2 | . | CASSLTTLQETQYF | TGTGCCAGCAGCCTTACCACGCTACAAGAGACCCAGTACTTC
many | TRBJ2-7 | TRBV7-2 | TRBD1 | CASSARDRVLYEQYF | TGTGCCAGCAGCGCCAGGGACAGGGTCCTCTACGAGCAGTACTTC
. | TRBJ1-4 | TRBV7-9 | TRBD1 | CASSTTRTGGNEKLFF | TGTGCCAGCAGCACAACCCGGACAGGGGGTAATGAAAAACTGTTTTTT
. | TRBJ2-2 | TRBV7-9 | . | CASSSLEGTGELFF | TGTGCCAGCAGCTCGTTAGAGGGCACCGGGGAGCTGTTTTTT
medium-sized | TRBJ1-1 | TRBV9 | . | CASSPYQGKGTEAFF | TGTGCCAGCAGCCCCTATCAGGGAAAGGGCACTGAAGCTTTCTTT
medium-sized | TRBJ2-2 | TRBV4-3 | . | CASSHGRQNTGELFF | TGCGCCAGCAGCCACGGCAGACAGAACACCGGGGAGCTGTTTTTT
medium-sized | TRBJ2-7 | TRBV2 | . | CASRPVMVGDEQYF | TGTGCCAGCAGACCCGTGATGGTTGGGGACGAGCAGTACTTC
many | TRBJ1-1 | TRBV28 | . | CASRETTGPSTEAFF | TGTGCCAGCAGGGAGACCACAGGGCCGAGCACTGAAGCTTTCTTT
medium-sized | TRBJ2-3 | TRBV5-1 | . | CASSLGSDTQYF | TGCGCCAGCAGCTTGGGGTCAGATACGCAGTATTTT
once | TRBJ1-4 | TRBV10-3 | . | CAISERATGPTNEKLFF | TGTGCCATCAGTGAGCGGGCTACAGGGCCAACTAATGAAAAACTGTTTTTT